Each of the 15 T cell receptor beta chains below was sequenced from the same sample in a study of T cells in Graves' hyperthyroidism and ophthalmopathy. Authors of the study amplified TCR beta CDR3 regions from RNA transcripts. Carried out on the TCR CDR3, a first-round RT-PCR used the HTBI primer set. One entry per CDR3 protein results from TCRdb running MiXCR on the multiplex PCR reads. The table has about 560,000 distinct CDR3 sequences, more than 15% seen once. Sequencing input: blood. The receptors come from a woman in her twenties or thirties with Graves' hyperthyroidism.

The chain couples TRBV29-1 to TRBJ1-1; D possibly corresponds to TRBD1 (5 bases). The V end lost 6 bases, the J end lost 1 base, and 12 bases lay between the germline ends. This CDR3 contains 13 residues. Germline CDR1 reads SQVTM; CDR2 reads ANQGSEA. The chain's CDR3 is CSVTRGGNTEAFF. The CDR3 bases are TGCAGCGTGACTCGGGGGGGGAACACTGAAGCTTTCTTT.

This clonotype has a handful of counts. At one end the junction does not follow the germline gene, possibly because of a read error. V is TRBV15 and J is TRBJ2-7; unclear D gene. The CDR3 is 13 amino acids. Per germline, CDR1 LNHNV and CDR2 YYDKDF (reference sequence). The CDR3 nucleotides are TGTGCCACCAGTAGAGATAGCTTCTACGAGCAGTACTTC. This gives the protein CATSRDSFYEQYF.

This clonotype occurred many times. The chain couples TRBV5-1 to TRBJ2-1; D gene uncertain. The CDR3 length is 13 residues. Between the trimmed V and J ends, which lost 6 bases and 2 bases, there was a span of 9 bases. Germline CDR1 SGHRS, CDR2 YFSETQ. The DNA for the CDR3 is TGCGCCAGCAAAAAGGTTCCCTACAATGAGCAGTTCTTC. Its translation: CASKKVPYNEQFF.

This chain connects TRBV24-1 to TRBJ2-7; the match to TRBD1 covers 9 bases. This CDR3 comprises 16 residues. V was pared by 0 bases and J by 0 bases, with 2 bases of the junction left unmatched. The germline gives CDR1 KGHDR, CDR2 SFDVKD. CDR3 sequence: CATSDLQTGGSYEQYF. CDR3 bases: TGTGCCACCAGTGATTTGCAGACAGGGGGCTCCTACGAGCAGTACTTC.

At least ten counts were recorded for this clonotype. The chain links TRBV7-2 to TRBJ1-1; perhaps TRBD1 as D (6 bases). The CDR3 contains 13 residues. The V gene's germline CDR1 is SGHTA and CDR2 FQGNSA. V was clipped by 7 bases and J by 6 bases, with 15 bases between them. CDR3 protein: CASTPDSWSEAFF. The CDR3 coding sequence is TGTGCCAGCACCCCGGACAGTTGGTCTGAAGCTTTCTTT.

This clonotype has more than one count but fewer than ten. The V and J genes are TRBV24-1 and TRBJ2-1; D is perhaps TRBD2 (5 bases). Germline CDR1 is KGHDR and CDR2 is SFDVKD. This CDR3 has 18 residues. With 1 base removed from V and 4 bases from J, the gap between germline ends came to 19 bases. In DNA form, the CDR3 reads TGTGCCACCAGTGATTTATCGAGGGATAGGTTCTCTTACAATGAGCAGTTCTTC. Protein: CATSDLSRDRFSYNEQFF.

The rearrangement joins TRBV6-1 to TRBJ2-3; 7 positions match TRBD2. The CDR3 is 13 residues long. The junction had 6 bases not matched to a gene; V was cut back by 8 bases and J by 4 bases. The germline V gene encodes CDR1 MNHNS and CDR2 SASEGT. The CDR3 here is CASGARGADTQYF. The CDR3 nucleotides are TGTGCCAGCGGGGCCCGGGGGGCAGATACGCAGTATTTT.

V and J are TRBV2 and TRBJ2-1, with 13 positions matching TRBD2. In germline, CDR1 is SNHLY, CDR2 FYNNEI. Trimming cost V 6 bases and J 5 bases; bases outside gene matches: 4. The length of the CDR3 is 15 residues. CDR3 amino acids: CASRMGLAGNNEQFF. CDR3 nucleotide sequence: TGTGCCAGCAGGATGGGACTAGCGGGGAACAATGAGCAGTTCTTC.

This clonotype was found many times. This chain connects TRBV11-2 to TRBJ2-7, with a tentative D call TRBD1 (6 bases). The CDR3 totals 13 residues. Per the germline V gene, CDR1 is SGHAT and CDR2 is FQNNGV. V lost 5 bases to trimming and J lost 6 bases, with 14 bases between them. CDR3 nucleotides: TGTGCCAGCAGCATCCTACAGGGCGGCGAGCAGTACTTC. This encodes CASSILQGGEQYF.

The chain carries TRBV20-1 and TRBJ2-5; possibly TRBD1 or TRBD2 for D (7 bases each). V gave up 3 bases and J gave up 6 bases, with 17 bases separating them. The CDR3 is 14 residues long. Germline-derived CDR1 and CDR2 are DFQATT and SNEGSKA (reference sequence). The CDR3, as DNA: TGCAGTGCTAGCGGTCCAGGGGGAGGGAAGACCCAGTACTTC. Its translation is CSASGPGGGKTQYF.

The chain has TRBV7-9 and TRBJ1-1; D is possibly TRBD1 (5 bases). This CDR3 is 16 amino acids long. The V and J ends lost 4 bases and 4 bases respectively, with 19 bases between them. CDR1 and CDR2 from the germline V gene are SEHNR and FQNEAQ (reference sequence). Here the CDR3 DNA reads TGTGCCAGCAGCTCCGTGCCGGGGGGGATAGGCACTGAAGCTTTCTTT. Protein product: CASSSVPGGIGTEAFF.

The CDR3 nucleotides are TGCGCCAGCAGCCAAGTGCTAGCTGTACACAATGAGCAGTTCTTC. Translated, it gives CASSQVLAVHNEQFF. This chain joins TRBV4-1 and TRBJ2-1; D possibly corresponds to TRBD2 (5 bases). In germline, CDR1 is MGHRA, CDR2 YSYEKL. The CDR3 consists of 15 residues. The ends were cut back, 1 base at V and 5 bases at J, with 12 bases in the middle.

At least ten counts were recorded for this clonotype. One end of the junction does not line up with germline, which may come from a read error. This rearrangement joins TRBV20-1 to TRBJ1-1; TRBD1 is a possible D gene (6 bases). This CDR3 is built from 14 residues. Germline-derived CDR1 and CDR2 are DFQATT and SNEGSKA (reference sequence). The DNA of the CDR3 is TGCAGTGCAAGAGACCCGGCGCAGGGAGGGGGAGCTTTCTTT. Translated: CSARDPAQGGGAFF.

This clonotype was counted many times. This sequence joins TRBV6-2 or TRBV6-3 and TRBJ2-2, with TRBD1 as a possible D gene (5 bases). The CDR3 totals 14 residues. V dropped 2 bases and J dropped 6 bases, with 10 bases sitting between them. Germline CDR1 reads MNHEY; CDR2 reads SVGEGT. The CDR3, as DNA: TGTGCCAGCAGTTACGATGGCAGGGCCGGGGAGCTGTTTTTT. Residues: CASSYDGRAGELFF.

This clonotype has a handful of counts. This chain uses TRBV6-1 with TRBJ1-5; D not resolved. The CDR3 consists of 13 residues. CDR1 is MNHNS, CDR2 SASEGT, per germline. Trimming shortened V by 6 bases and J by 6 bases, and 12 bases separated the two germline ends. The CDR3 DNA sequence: TGTGCCAGCAGGCGGGTACACGGTCAGCCCCAGCATTTT. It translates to CASRRVHGQPQHF.